The 31 T cell receptor beta chains below all came from one sample that was sequenced in a study of blood T cell repertoires in COVID-19. Profiled with immunoSEQ multiplex PCR; TCRdb holds only in-frame clones, not every one. Here the sample spans 30,000 to 50,000 clones, 87% being singletons. The sample taken for sequencing was peripheral blood. Receptors originate from a man aged 50-60 years with active or convalescent COVID-19.

The V gene is TRBV4-1, the J gene TRBJ2-3, with 8 positions matching TRBD1. The CDR3 consists of 16 residues. J lost 0 bases, V lost 3 bases, and 5 bases had no gene match. The germline CDR1 and CDR2 sequences are MGHRA and YSYEKL. The CDR3 reads CASSQVDRASTDTQYF. For the CDR3, the DNA is TGCGCCAGCAGCCAGGTGGACAGGGCTAGCACAGATACGCAGTATTTT.

The rearrangement links TRBV21-1 to TRBJ2-7; the listed D gene, TRBD1, was not tested against the DNA. TRBV21-1 is a documented pseudogene. This CDR3 spans 16 amino acids. CDR3 residues: CASSKVRDSRAYEQYV. Here the CDR3 DNA reads TGTGCCAGCAGCAAAGTCAGGGACAGTCGTGCCTACGAGCAGTACGTC.

The genes are TRBV19 and TRBJ2-1, with 11 positions matching TRBD2. From germline, CDR1 is LNHDA and CDR2 SQIVND (reference sequence). V gave up 7 bases and J gave up 4 bases; unmatched junction bases: 18. The CDR3 length is 19 residues. CDR3 DNA: TGTGCCAGTAACCGACCGTCCGGGACTAGCGGAATCTCGTACAATGAGCAGTTCTTC. Amino acid sequence: CASNRPSGTSGISYNEQFF.

The genes are TRBV5-1 and TRBJ1-1, with D perhaps matching TRBD1 (6 bases). Trimming took off 6 bases at V and 6 bases at J, with 15 bases between the two ends. CDR3 length equals 13 residues. Germline loops: CDR1 SGHRS, CDR2 YFSETQ. In DNA form, the CDR3 reads TGCGCCAGCACGGACAGTCCTCTCGCTGAAGCTTTCTTT. This translates into CASTDSPLAEAFF.

The CDR3 nucleotides read TGTGCCACCAGACTAGCGGGAGAATTCAATGAGCAGTTCTTC. This encodes CATRLAGEFNEQFF. The chain combines TRBV28 with TRBJ2-1; 12 nucleotides line up with TRBD2. CDR1 is MDHEN, CDR2 SYDVKM, per germline. This CDR3 region has 14 residues. Trimming took 10 bases from V and 6 from J; bases not matched to a gene: 7. Supplemented by reference TRBV28 and TRBJ2-1, the full variable domain reads DVKVTQSSRYLVKRTGEKVFLECVQDMDHENMFWYRQDPGLGLRLIYFSYDVKMKEKGDIPEGYSVSREKKERFSLILESASTNQTSMYLCATRLAGEFNEQFFGPGTRLTVL.

This clone was seen just once. The gene calls are TRBV3-1 (or the pseudogene TRBV3-2) and TRBJ2-1, with D tentatively TRBD2 (6 bases). The CDR3 is made up of 16 amino acids. The ends were cut back, 3 bases at V and 5 bases at J, with 17 bases in the middle. Looked up from germline, CDR1 is LGHDT and CDR2 is YNNKEL (reference sequence). The CDR3 protein is CASSHSNWDSNNEQFF. CDR3 sequence (DNA): TGTGCCAGCAGCCACTCTAACTGGGACTCAAACAATGAGCAGTTCTTC.

The CDR3 DNA reads as TGTGCCAGCAGCTTAGAACCACAGGGGGCCGCGGGAAACTATGGCTACACCTTC. It translates to CASSLEPQGAAGNYGYTF. The chain uses TRBV7-8 and TRBJ1-2; 9 bases line up with TRBD1. The CDR3 contains 18 residues. The germline CDR1 and CDR2 sequences are SGHVS and FQNEAQ. V shed 1 base, J shed 2 bases, and the junction held 11 bases outside the gene matches.

This chain uses TRBV6-6 with TRBJ2-7; weak D call: TRBD1 (7 bases). V was trimmed by 4 bases and J by 6 bases, leaving 16 bases between them. There are 14 residues in the CDR3. Germline values: CDR1 MNHNY, CDR2 SVGAGI (reference sequence). CDR3 protein: CASSLAQGGTEQYF. Written as DNA, the CDR3 is TGTGCCAGCAGTTTAGCCCAGGGGGGAACCGAGCAGTACTTC.

This clone was detected only once. This chain links TRBV3-1 (or the pseudogene TRBV3-2) with TRBJ2-1, with no clear D. The CDR3 contains 12 residues. Germline values: CDR1 LGHDT, CDR2 YNNKEL (reference sequence). V dropped 4 bases and J dropped 9 bases, with 10 bases sitting between them. The CDR3 sequence: CASSLPRSEQFF. The CDR3 DNA sequence: TGTGCCAGCAGCCTGCCTAGGAGTGAGCAGTTCTTC.

This clone was counted between two and nine times. A much larger clone is a single base away; this may be a read error. The same CDR3 is also encoded by other DNA sequences in this sample. The chain is built from TRBV19 and TRBJ2-1; 9 bases line up with TRBD2. Trimming removed 10 bases from V and 5 bases from J; junction bases left unmatched: 12. The CDR3 consists of 15 residues. Germline V lookup: CDR1 LNHDA, CDR2 SQIVND (reference sequence). This CDR3 is CATQGARGGDNEQFF. CDR3 DNA sequence: TGTGCCACACAAGGCGCGCGGGGGGGGGACAATGAGCAGTTCTTC.

The chain recombines TRBV15 with TRBJ1-3; D unclear. Germline V lookup: CDR1 LNHNV, CDR2 YYDKDF (reference sequence). Trimming pared 3 bases from V and 8 bases from J, leaving 8 bases between. CDR3 length equals 12 residues. CDR3 in DNA: TGTGCCACCAGCAGGGGCACGGACACCATATATTTT. Its protein product is CATSRGTDTIYF.

This clone occurred a few times. This chain joins TRBV15 and TRBJ1-2; D gene uncertain. Germline V gives CDR1 LNHNV, CDR2 YYDKDF (reference sequence). V was pared by 1 base and J by 7 bases, with 10 bases between. This CDR3 spans 13 amino acids. As DNA, the CDR3 is TGTGCCACCAGCAGAGTTGCAGAGGGTGGCTACACCTTC. Its protein is CATSRVAEGGYTF.

The CDR3 region is CSVQGQWNTEAFF. CDR3 DNA: TGCAGCGTTCAGGGACAATGGAACACTGAAGCTTTCTTT. V and J are TRBV29-1 and TRBJ1-1; weak D call: TRBD1 (6 bases). The germline gives CDR1 SQVTM, CDR2 ANQGSEA. Trimming removed 5 bases at V and 1 base at J, with 11 bases between. The CDR3 totals 13 residues.

This chain uses TRBV10-2 with TRBJ2-1, with TRBD2 matching 9 bases. CDR1 WSHSY and CDR2 SAAADI come from the germline V gene. J gave up 2 bases and V 4 bases, and 3 bases lay outside the gene matches. This CDR3 has 15 residues. This CDR3 is CASSGERGAYNEQFF. CDR3 bases: TGCGCCAGCAGTGGAGAGCGGGGGGCCTACAATGAGCAGTTCTTC.

This clone was seen repeatedly, ten times or more. This chain links TRBV2 with TRBJ2-7; D might be TRBD2 (5 bases). V was cut by 6 bases and J by 3 bases, with 6 bases left in between. The CDR3 runs 11 residues. Germline V gene sequence: CDR1 SNHLY, CDR2 FYNNEI. The CDR3 DNA is TGTGCCAGCAGAGAGGGCTACGAGCAGTACGTC. It yields the protein CASREGYEQYV.

The CDR3 region is CASRVQGANSPLHF. CDR3 DNA sequence: TGTGCCAGTAGGGTCCAGGGCGCGAATTCACCCCTCCACTTT. The V call is TRBV19, the J call TRBJ1-6; maybe TRBD1 (5 bases). Germline values: CDR1 LNHDA, CDR2 SQIVND (reference sequence). This CDR3 has 14 amino acids. V shed 6 bases and J shed 7 bases, with 13 bases lying between them.

This sequence joins TRBV19 and TRBJ1-2; D ambiguous. From germline, CDR1 is LNHDA and CDR2 SQIVND (reference sequence). Trimming stripped 3 bases from V and 4 bases from J, with 15 bases between. There are 15 residues in the CDR3. CDR3 sequence reads: CASSISGIQGYGYTF. The CDR3 region has the DNA TGTGCCAGTAGTATTTCGGGTATTCAAGGCTATGGCTACACCTTC.

The rearrangement uses TRBV9 and TRBJ2-7, with 9 positions matching TRBD2. V lost 6 bases and J lost 2; bases outside the gene matches: 6. CDR1 is SGDLS and CDR2 is YYNGEE in the germline V gene. CDR3 length equals 14 residues. This CDR3 reads CASNAGGPTYEQYV. The DNA for the CDR3 is TGTGCCAGCAACGCGGGGGGGCCCACCTACGAGCAGTACGTC.

This chain uses TRBV3-1 (or the pseudogene TRBV3-2) with TRBJ2-1; TRBD2 aligns across 10 bases. The J segment lost 9 bases and the V segment lost 1 base, leaving 3 bases of the junction unmatched. The CDR3 runs 14 residues. Germline V CDR1 and CDR2: LGHDT, YNNKEL (reference sequence). The CDR3 nucleotides are TGTGCCAGCAGCCAAGGGACTAGCGGAGGTGAGCAGTTCTTC. It translates to CASSQGTSGGEQFF.

The chain combines TRBV10-1 with TRBJ2-2; D is unresolved. Trimming took 1 base from V and 11 from J, leaving 11 bases between them. The length of the CDR3 is 13 residues. Looked up from germline, CDR1 is WNHNN and CDR2 is SYGVQD (reference sequence). The CDR3 sequence is CASSEWLESELFF. CDR3 sequence (DNA): TGCGCCAGCAGTGAGTGGCTAGAGAGTGAGCTGTTTTTT.

The chain is built from TRBV9 and TRBJ1-3; no clear D gene. This CDR3 has 15 amino acids. Germline-derived CDR1 and CDR2 are SGDLS and YYNGEE. Deletions cut 0 bases from V and 0 bases from J, with 7 bases between. The CDR3 sequence is CASSVGLLSGNTIYF. The DNA of the CDR3 is TGTGCCAGCAGCGTAGGACTCCTCTCTGGAAACACCATATATTTT.

This clone was recorded only once. The V and J genes are TRBV19 and TRBJ2-3, with TRBD2 as a possible D gene (6 bases). The CDR3 is 15 amino acids. V was shortened by 6 bases and J by 5 bases, with 18 bases between the two germline ends. The germline gives CDR1 LNHDA, CDR2 SQIVND (reference sequence). The DNA for the CDR3 is TGTGCCAGTAGACCGGGATCTTCAGCGGGAGATACGCAGTATTTT. The encoded protein is CASRPGSSAGDTQYF.

The chain employs TRBV10-3 and TRBJ1-6, with D tentatively TRBD1 (5 bases). The CDR3 contains 15 residues. Germline CDR1 is ENHRY and CDR2 is SYGVKD. Trimming took 7 bases from V and 6 from J, leaving 16 bases between them. The CDR3 here is CAINPKGTPNSPLHF. The CDR3 nucleotides are TGTGCCATCAACCCTAAGGGGACTCCTAATTCACCCCTCCACTTT.

The rearrangement uses TRBV4-2 and TRBJ1-2; weak D call: TRBD1 (5 bases). The CDR3 spans 14 residues. CDR1 LGHNA and CDR2 YNFKEQ come from the germline V gene. Trimming left V 0 bases short and J 8 bases short, with 13 bases between. CDR3 nucleotide sequence: TGTGCCAGCAGCCAAGAGATCCAGGGTAGGGGCTACACCTTC. It translates to CASSQEIQGRGYTF.

The J gene is TRBJ1-2, the V gene TRBV5-1; weak D call: TRBD1 (6 bases). V was clipped by 3 bases and J by 4 bases, with 13 bases between them. The CDR3 is 14 amino acids. CDR1 SGHRS and CDR2 YFSETQ come from the germline V gene. DNA of the CDR3: TGCGCCAGCAGCTCCACGACAGGAACCTATGGCTACACCTTC. This sequence encodes CASSSTTGTYGYTF.

J is TRBJ2-3 and V is TRBV27; D is perhaps TRBD2 (6 bases). CDR1 is MNHEY and CDR2 is SMNVEV in the germline V gene (reference sequence). The V end was cut by 1 base, the J end by 3 bases, with 11 bases between. The CDR3 loop spans 15 amino acids. CDR3 amino acids: CASSLLAVGTDTQYF. In DNA, the CDR3 is TGTGCCAGCAGTTTATTAGCGGTCGGGACAGATACGCAGTATTTT.

The genes are TRBV19 and TRBJ1-2, with a possible D match to TRBD1 (5 bases). Germline loops: CDR1 LNHDA, CDR2 SQIVND (reference sequence). The CDR3 sequence is 13 residues long. Between the trimmed V and J ends, which lost 6 bases and 2 bases, there was a span of 10 bases. DNA of the CDR3: TGTGCCAGTAGACGGGACTCGAACTATGGCTACACCTTC. It is translated as CASRRDSNYGYTF.

J is TRBJ2-7 and V is TRBV6-5; TRBD2 matches at 12 bases. J was trimmed by 5 bases and V by 5 bases; bases with no gene match: 7. Per the germline V gene, CDR1 is MNHEY and CDR2 is SVGAGI. CDR3 size: 15 residues. CDR3 coding DNA: TGTGCCAGCAGTAAAACTAGCGGGAGGAACAACGAGCAGTACTTC. The encoded protein is CASSKTSGRNNEQYF.

The J gene is TRBJ2-2, the V gene TRBV10-2, with a weak D call TRBD2 (5 bases). The germline gives CDR1 WSHSY, CDR2 SAAADI. The CDR3 contains 12 residues. Trimming took 11 bases from V and 5 from J, leaving 12 bases between them. CDR3 sequence (DNA): TGCGCCCGCGGGTCGGGTACCGGGGAGCTGTTTTTT. Translating gives CARGSGTGELFF.

The rearrangement links TRBV2 to TRBJ1-4, with 7 bases identical to TRBD1. Germline CDR1 SNHLY, CDR2 FYNNEI. The J segment lost 8 bases and the V segment lost 1 base, leaving 7 bases of the junction unmatched. The CDR3 has 15 amino acids. CDR3 nucleotides: TGTGCCAGCAGTGAAGGGGAAGGCAGGGGGGAAAAACTGTTTTTT. Its translation: CASSEGEGRGEKLFF.

This chain connects TRBV29-1 to TRBJ1-2; no reliable D call. This CDR3 contains 14 residues. The germline CDR1 and CDR2 sequences are SQVTM and ANQGSEA. Deletions cut 0 bases from V and 2 bases from J, with 10 bases between. The CDR3 bases are TGCAGCGTTGAAGAAGGAGGGCGGAACTATGGCTACACCTTC. This encodes CSVEEGGRNYGYTF.